The rows below give T cell receptor beta chains drawn from one sample of a study of blood T cell repertoires in COVID-19. Profiled with immunoSEQ multiplex PCR; TCRdb holds only in-frame clones, not every one. Of about 140,000 clones detected, 78% appear once; the ten largest clones hold over 5%. The sequenced sample was PBMCs or T cells enriched from blood (not recorded which). Receptor source: a woman aged 45-65 years who had recovered from COVID-19. The CDR3 runs from the conserved cysteine through the conserved F or W.

V gene	J gene	CDR3 protein
TRBV3-1/TRBV3-2	TRBJ1-6	CASRTRDRDYSPLHF
TRBV6-2/TRBV6-3	TRBJ1-2	CASSYFISGADGYTF
TRBV10-3	TRBJ1-5	CAIVGGWDQPQHF
TRBV2	TRBJ1-2	CASIANYGYTF
TRBV29-1	TRBJ2-2	CSVEVLLNTGELFF
TRBV3-1/TRBV3-2	TRBJ1-1	CASSQGHQNTEAFF
TRBV9	TRBJ1-6	CASSVFDRVNSPLHF
TRBV19	TRBJ1-2	CASSTGSGYGYTF
TRBV19	TRBJ2-5	CASSISLWETQYF
TRBV5-5	TRBJ1-2	CASSLSTDHYGYTF
TRBV10-3	TRBJ1-2	CAISETKGFSNTRDREIANYGYTF
TRBV7-7	TRBJ2-3	CASSLSPLAGTRPTDTQYF
TRBV10-3	TRBJ2-1	CAITASAYNEQFF
TRBV6-5	TRBJ2-7	CASSYVGTGTYEQYF
TRBV6-5	TRBJ2-2	CASSYSISNTGELFF
TRBV5-5	TRBJ1-1	CASSLGLRTEAFF
TRBV12-5	TRBJ1-2	CASGVSDRNYGYTF
TRBV4-1	TRBJ2-3	CASSRGGGGASTDTQYF
TRBV5-1	TRBJ2-7	CASSLQGPAYEQYF
TRBV2	TRBJ1-6	CASSSLGQGNSPLHF
TRBV14	TRBJ1-2	CASSPRTGYGYTF
TRBV5-1	TRBJ2-6	CASSLTTGSGANVLTF
TRBV5-1	TRBJ1-3	CASSLGPGNTIYF
TRBV10-3	TRBJ1-1	CAIKAEGAEAFF
TRBV9	TRBJ2-2	CASSVLEAGELFF
TRBV5-5	TRBJ2-5	CASSIGTTGVETQYF
TRBV12-3/TRBV12-4	TRBJ2-2	CASSQGTGELFF
TRBV18	TRBJ1-6	CASSLDWGPPALHF
TRBV7-9	TRBJ2-7	CASSQGTHSYEQYF
TRBV11-2	TRBJ2-5	CASSPTVGTQYQETQYF
TRBV18	TRBJ2-3	CASSRTGDADTQYF
TRBV10-3	TRBJ1-1	CAISKTGADTEAFF
TRBV2	TRBJ1-1	CAQGLSSGTEAFF
TRBV11-2	TRBJ1-1	CASSSRLDRVRTEAFF
TRBV4-2	TRBJ1-2	CASSQDSSTFYGYTF
TRBV6-5	TRBJ1-2	CASSYSLQGETGYTF
TRBV12-3/TRBV12-4	TRBJ2-4	CASSRLSGNIQYF
TRBV4-1	TRBJ2-5	CASSNRRDREETQYF
TRBV12-3/TRBV12-4	TRBJ1-2	CASSLQGNYGYTF
TRBV11-2	TRBJ1-6	CASSPDRYNSPLHF
TRBV5-5	TRBJ2-3	CASSLVGGAVIDTQYF
TRBV11-3	TRBJ2-3	CASSSRADTQYF
TRBV7-9	TRBJ2-5	CASSLGTVEETQYF
TRBV27	TRBJ2-3	CASRTGVYADTQYF
TRBV10-1	TRBJ1-1	CASKGHLNTEAFF
TRBV19	TRBJ1-2	CASSRQGDLNYGYTF
TRBV11-1	TRBJ2-3	CASSSFSGGSADTQYF
TRBV6-5	TRBJ1-3	CASSRTPLGSTIYF
TRBV5-4	TRBJ1-2	CASSSPDRANYGYTF
TRBV9	TRBJ1-4	CASSMDRYNEKLFF
TRBV28	TRBJ1-4	CASASGLGSTNEKLFF
TRBV3-1/TRBV3-2	TRBJ2-2	CASTHGGADTGELFF